A single sample gave rise to the 30 T cell receptor beta chains below, sequenced in a study of metastatic and nonmetastatic thyroid tumors. Thyroid surgery had not been preceded by any treatment in any patient. TCRdb used MiXCR to call clones anew from the PCR reads. This sample has about 35,000 clones, with 15% to 20% found just once. The specimen sequenced was blood. The receptors come from a female donor with papillary thyroid cancer or a benign thyroid nodule (not recorded which). Some clones in this sample may be carry-over from other donors' samples.

As for this clone: Its ends do not fully match the called genes, so a read error is possible. The chain is built from TRBV11-1 and TRBJ2-3, with 11 bases aligning to TRBD2. This CDR3 is 15 amino acids long. CDR1 and CDR2 from the germline V gene are SGHAT and FQDESV (reference sequence). The CDR3 DNA is TGTGCCAGCACCTTACTAGCGGGAGTTACAGATACACAGTATTTT. Translation: CASTLLAGVTDTQYF.

This clone was counted at least ten times. This same CDR3 is encoded by further DNA sequences in the sample. The genes are TRBV20-1 and TRBJ2-4; D gene ambiguous. V was clipped by 6 bases and J by 0 bases, with 12 bases between them. This CDR3 is 14 amino acids long. The germline V gene has CDR1 DFQATT and CDR2 SNEGSKA (reference sequence). Here the CDR3 DNA reads TGCAGTGCAGCCCGAGTACTAGCCAAAAACATTCAGTACTTC. Translated, it gives CSAARVLAKNIQYF.

This clone has at least ten counts. A much larger clone lies one base from this, so it may be a read error. The V gene is TRBV11-2, the J gene TRBJ2-5; 9 nucleotides agree with TRBD1. J was trimmed by 4 bases and V by 7 bases; bases with no gene match: 7. CDR3 size: 14 residues. CDR1 SGHAT and CDR2 FQNNGV come from the germline V gene. CDR3 loop: CASNFTGGRETQYF. The CDR3 nucleotides are TGTGCCAGCAATTTCACAGGGGGCAGAGAGACCCAGTACTTC.

This clone was picked up many times. V is TRBV28 and J is TRBJ1-2; no reliable D call. Germline assignment: CDR1 MDHEN and CDR2 SYDVKM. This CDR3 has 12 residues. V was clipped by 6 bases and J by 8 bases, with 13 bases between them. The CDR3: CASSPAGGGYTF. DNA for the CDR3: TGTGCCAGCAGCCCAGCGGGAGGGGGCTACACCTTC.

In this sample, this clone turned up many times. Within the sample, other DNA sequences also encode this same CDR3. This sequence joins TRBV28 and TRBJ1-4; D not resolved. Deletions cut 3 bases from V and 6 bases from J, with 8 bases between. The CDR3 is 13 residues long. Germline V lookup: CDR1 MDHEN, CDR2 SYDVKM. The CDR3 reads CASSLDGDEKLFF. DNA for the CDR3: TGTGCCAGCAGTTTGGACGGGGATGAAAAACTGTTTTTT.

J is TRBJ2-2 and V is TRBV11-2; D ambiguous. Deletions cut 1 base from V and 7 bases from J, with 16 bases between. This CDR3 comprises 16 residues. In germline, CDR1 is SGHAT, CDR2 FQNNGV. CDR3 protein: CASSLVIPQVGGELFF. The CDR3 DNA reads as TGTGCCAGCAGCTTAGTTATCCCCCAGGTGGGCGGGGAGCTGTTTTTT.

The chain joins TRBV6-2 or TRBV6-3 to TRBJ1-6; D ambiguous. Germline assignment: CDR1 MNHEY and CDR2 SVGEGT. V was pared by 1 base and J by 5 bases, with 6 bases between. The CDR3 is 14 residues long. DNA of the CDR3: TGTGCCAGCAGTTACTATGGCGATAATTCACCCCTCCACTTT. Amino acids: CASSYYGDNSPLHF.

A remark on this clone: The junction departs from germline at one end; a sequencing error may be responsible. The gene calls are TRBV28 and TRBJ1-4; 10 nucleotides align to TRBD1. The germline CDR1 and CDR2 sequences are MDHEN and SYDVKM. This CDR3 is 17 amino acids long. CDR3 nucleotides: TGTGCCAGCAGTCTCGGACAGGGGGAGGGAACTAACGAAAAACTGTTTTTT. Translating gives CASSLGQGEGTNEKLFF.

This clone was detected ten times or more. V usage is TRBV6-1 and J usage is TRBJ2-3; D is unclear. CDR3 length: 14 residues. CDR1 and CDR2 from the germline V gene are MNHNS and SASEGT. Between the trimmed V and J ends, which lost 5 bases and 0 bases, there was a span of 9 bases. The chain's CDR3 is CASSPTWSTDTQYF. The DNA of the CDR3 is TGTGCCAGCAGTCCGACATGGAGCACAGATACGCAGTATTTT.

This clone was found a few times. The V call is TRBV6-1, the J call TRBJ2-7; TRBD2 matches 8 bases. The germline CDR1 and CDR2 sequences are MNHNS and SASEGT. The V and J ends lost 1 base and 3 bases, in that order; junction bases with no gene match: 8. The CDR3 length is 16 residues. The CDR3, as DNA: TGTGCCAGCAGTGAAGGGCCGGGAGGGCTTATCTACGAGCAGTACTTC. It codes for CASSEGPGGLIYEQYF.

This chain connects TRBV7-8 to TRBJ2-7; D is ambiguous. Per germline, CDR1 SGHVS and CDR2 FQNEAQ. This CDR3 contains 15 residues. V lost 2 bases, J lost 2 bases, and 13 bases lay in between. The CDR3 coding sequence is TGTGCCAGCAGCTTACTTGGCAGTTATCCCTACGAGCAGTACTTC. Translating it yields CASSLLGSYPYEQYF.

This clone was picked up many times. CDR3 bases: TGTGCCAGCAGCCTATTGGGCAGGGCGATGAACACTGAAGCTTTCTTT. Translating gives CASSLLGRAMNTEAFF. The J gene is TRBJ1-1, the V gene TRBV14, with D maybe TRBD1 (5 bases). CDR1 and CDR2 from the germline V gene are SGHDN and FVKESK. With 4 bases removed from V and 0 bases from J, the gap between germline ends came to 15 bases. The CDR3 contains 16 residues.

The CDR3 spells CASSESAGTSGNEQFF. In DNA form, the CDR3 reads TGTGCCAGCAGTGAATCAGCGGGGACTAGCGGAAATGAGCAGTTCTTC. The V call is TRBV6-4, the J call TRBJ2-1; 11 nucleotides line up with TRBD2. The CDR3 runs 16 residues. Germline lookup yields CDR1 MRHNA and CDR2 SNTAGT. With V trimmed by 3 bases and J by 7 bases, 8 bases remained unmatched.

The chain carries TRBV20-1 and TRBJ2-5, with 10 bases that match TRBD2. This CDR3 contains 15 residues. Looked up from germline, CDR1 is DFQATT and CDR2 is SNEGSKA (reference sequence). With V trimmed by 6 bases and J by 4 bases, 11 bases remained unmatched. The CDR3 reads CSATPGTSVAETQYF. In DNA form, the CDR3 reads TGCAGTGCCACCCCCGGGACTAGCGTGGCAGAGACCCAGTACTTC.

The sample holds many counts of this clone. The CDR3 loop is CASSQDLTGGEDEQFF. Here the CDR3 DNA reads TGTGCCAGCAGCCAAGATCTTACGGGTGGGGAAGATGAGCAGTTCTTC. V usage is TRBV4-2 and J usage is TRBJ2-1; D is unclear. The CDR3 totals 16 residues. From germline, CDR1 is LGHNA and CDR2 YNFKEQ. Trimming took 0 bases from V and 8 from J, leaving 17 bases between them.

This clone came up many times. V gene TRBV20-1 combines with J gene TRBJ1-1, with D uncertain. The CDR3 covers 13 residues. V dropped 2 bases and J dropped 1 base, with 8 bases sitting between them. Germline assignment: CDR1 DFQATT and CDR2 SNEGSKA (reference sequence). The CDR3 nucleotides read TGCAGTGCTAGATTTCAGGCGAACACTGAAGCTTTCTTT. Residues: CSARFQANTEAFF.

This clone was seen repeatedly, ten times or more. The chain joins TRBV19 to TRBJ2-2; 13 nucleotides align to TRBD2. CDR1 is LNHDA and CDR2 is SQIVND in the germline V gene (reference sequence). This CDR3 is 16 amino acids long. Unmatched junction bases numbered 5, after V lost 7 bases and J lost 3 bases. The CDR3 coding sequence is TGTGCCAGTACCAAGACTAGCGGGAGGTACACCGGGGAGCTGTTTTTT. Its translation: CASTKTSGRYTGELFF.

Notes on this clone: This clone may be a read error of a much larger clone one base away. The chain uses TRBV29-1 and TRBJ1-2, with D perhaps matching TRBD1 (5 bases). The germline gives CDR1 SQVTM, CDR2 ANQGSEA. The CDR3 spans 13 residues. The CDR3 DNA sequence: TGCAGCGTTGGAGACTCGACAGCGGGTGGCTGCACCTTC. This codes for CSVGDSTAGGCTF.

This clone was seen at least ten times. This rearrangement joins TRBV5-4 to TRBJ1-4; a possible D gene is TRBD1 (6 bases). CDR3 length: 14 amino acids. V was cut by 4 bases and J by 6 bases, with 13 bases left in between. CDR1 SGHNT and CDR2 YYREEE come from the germline V gene (reference sequence). CDR3 DNA sequence: TGTGCCAGCAGCCCTGGACAGTGGGATGAAAAACTGTTTTTT. It encodes CASSPGQWDEKLFF.

This clone was found many times. The gene calls are TRBV3-1 and TRBJ2-7; unclear D gene. The germline V gene has CDR1 LGHDT and CDR2 YNNKEL (reference sequence). V gave up 4 bases and J gave up 4 bases, with 11 bases separating them. The CDR3 has 13 amino acids. The CDR3 nucleotides read TGTGCCAGCAGCCCCCCCGGTCGATACGAGCAGTACTTC. It encodes CASSPPGRYEQYF.

The rearrangement uses TRBV7-3 and TRBJ2-3; TRBD1 aligns across 7 bases. Germline V CDR1 and CDR2: SGHTA, FQGTGA. Germline trimming cut 5 bases from V and 2 bases from J; bases unmatched to any gene: 4. The CDR3 spans 14 residues. DNA for the CDR3: TGTGCCAGCAGCAGGGGACAGACCACAGATACGCAGTATTTT. Its translation: CASSRGQTTDTQYF.

This clone is deemed medium-sized. V gene TRBV28 combines with J gene TRBJ2-7; TRBD2 matches 11 bases. Germline values: CDR1 MDHEN, CDR2 SYDVKM. The CDR3 loop spans 17 amino acids. V was clipped by 1 base and J by 5 bases; unmatched bases: 10. Here the CDR3 reads CASSLSRPGLAGDEQYF. CDR3 DNA: TGTGCCAGCAGTTTATCCCGACCCGGACTAGCGGGTGACGAGCAGTACTTC.

At least ten counts were recorded for this clone. CDR3 nucleotides: TGTGCCACCAGCGCAATCCGGAGGGCAGGGAGGAACACTGAAGCTTTCTTT. It specifies CATSAIRRAGRNTEAFF. The chain carries TRBV15 and TRBJ1-1; TRBD1 might be the D (5 bases). This CDR3 contains 17 residues. Deletions cut 5 bases from V and 1 base from J, with 20 bases between. The V gene's germline CDR1 is LNHNV and CDR2 YYDKDF (reference sequence).

The rearrangement joins TRBV10-3 to TRBJ1-6; 9 bases are shared with TRBD1. V lost 6 bases to trimming and J lost 0 bases; unmatched junction nucleotides: 6. There are 17 residues in the CDR3. Germline V gives CDR1 ENHRY, CDR2 SYGVKD. CDR3 in amino acids: CAIRGQGSSSYNSPLHF. The CDR3 coding sequence is TGTGCCATCAGAGGACAGGGGTCTAGCTCCTATAATTCACCCCTCCACTTT.

This clone is categorized as medium-sized. CDR3: CASSPRTGIDNEQFF. Here the CDR3 DNA reads TGTGCCAGCAGTCCACGGACAGGGATCGACAATGAGCAGTTCTTC. The rearrangement joins TRBV6-1 to TRBJ2-1; 8 bases align to TRBD1. This CDR3 region has 15 residues. Trimming took 5 bases from V and 5 from J; bases not matched to a gene: 8. Germline values: CDR1 MNHNS, CDR2 SASEGT.

This clone was counted between two and nine times. One junction end disagrees with the germline gene, perhaps due to a read error. The chain links TRBV27 to TRBJ1-5; D call uncertain. The CDR3 extends over 14 amino acids. Germline V lookup: CDR1 MNHEY, CDR2 SMNVEV (reference sequence). The CDR3 sequence: CASSSGKVDQPQHF. Written as DNA, the CDR3 is TGTGCCAGCAGTTCCGGAAAGGTGGATCAGCCACAGCATTTT.

Ten or more counts support this clone. A single base separates this from a much larger clone, so it may be a read error. The chain carries TRBV28 and TRBJ2-7; 7 bases agree with TRBD2. The germline V gene has CDR1 MDHEN and CDR2 SYDVKM. The CDR3 totals 16 residues. The CDR3 region has the DNA TGTACCAGCAGGTCTTCTCTAGCGGAGAGCTCCTACGAGCAGTACTTC. This sequence encodes CTSRSSLAESSYEQYF.

The sample holds many counts of this clone. The gene calls are TRBV6-1 and TRBJ1-6, with D unclear. The CDR3 spans 12 residues. CDR1 MNHNS and CDR2 SASEGT come from the germline V gene. Trimming took 8 bases from V and 10 from J, leaving 12 bases between them. CDR3 in amino acids: CASQLVGSPLHF. The CDR3 DNA is TGTGCCAGCCAGCTTGTCGGATCACCCCTCCACTTT.

This sequence joins TRBV5-1 and TRBJ2-7, with D perhaps assigned TRBD1 or TRBD2 (5 bases each). Trimming cost V 1 base and J 6 bases, with 17 bases left between them. This CDR3 has 15 residues. In germline, CDR1 is SGHRS, CDR2 YFSETQ. The CDR3 loop is CASSLYGASLSEQYF. The DNA of the CDR3 is TGCGCCAGCAGCTTGTACGGGGCCTCGCTCTCCGAGCAGTACTTC.

This clone has more than one count but fewer than ten. The chain carries TRBV27 and TRBJ2-2; D may match TRBD1 or TRBD2 (5 bases each). V was cut by 6 bases and J by 5 bases, with 22 bases left in between. The CDR3 is made up of 17 amino acids. From germline, CDR1 is MNHEY and CDR2 SMNVEV (reference sequence). CDR3 sequence reads: CASSQVPQVRVTGELFF. CDR3 DNA: TGTGCCAGCAGCCAGGTCCCACAGGTGCGGGTGACCGGGGAGCTGTTTTTT.